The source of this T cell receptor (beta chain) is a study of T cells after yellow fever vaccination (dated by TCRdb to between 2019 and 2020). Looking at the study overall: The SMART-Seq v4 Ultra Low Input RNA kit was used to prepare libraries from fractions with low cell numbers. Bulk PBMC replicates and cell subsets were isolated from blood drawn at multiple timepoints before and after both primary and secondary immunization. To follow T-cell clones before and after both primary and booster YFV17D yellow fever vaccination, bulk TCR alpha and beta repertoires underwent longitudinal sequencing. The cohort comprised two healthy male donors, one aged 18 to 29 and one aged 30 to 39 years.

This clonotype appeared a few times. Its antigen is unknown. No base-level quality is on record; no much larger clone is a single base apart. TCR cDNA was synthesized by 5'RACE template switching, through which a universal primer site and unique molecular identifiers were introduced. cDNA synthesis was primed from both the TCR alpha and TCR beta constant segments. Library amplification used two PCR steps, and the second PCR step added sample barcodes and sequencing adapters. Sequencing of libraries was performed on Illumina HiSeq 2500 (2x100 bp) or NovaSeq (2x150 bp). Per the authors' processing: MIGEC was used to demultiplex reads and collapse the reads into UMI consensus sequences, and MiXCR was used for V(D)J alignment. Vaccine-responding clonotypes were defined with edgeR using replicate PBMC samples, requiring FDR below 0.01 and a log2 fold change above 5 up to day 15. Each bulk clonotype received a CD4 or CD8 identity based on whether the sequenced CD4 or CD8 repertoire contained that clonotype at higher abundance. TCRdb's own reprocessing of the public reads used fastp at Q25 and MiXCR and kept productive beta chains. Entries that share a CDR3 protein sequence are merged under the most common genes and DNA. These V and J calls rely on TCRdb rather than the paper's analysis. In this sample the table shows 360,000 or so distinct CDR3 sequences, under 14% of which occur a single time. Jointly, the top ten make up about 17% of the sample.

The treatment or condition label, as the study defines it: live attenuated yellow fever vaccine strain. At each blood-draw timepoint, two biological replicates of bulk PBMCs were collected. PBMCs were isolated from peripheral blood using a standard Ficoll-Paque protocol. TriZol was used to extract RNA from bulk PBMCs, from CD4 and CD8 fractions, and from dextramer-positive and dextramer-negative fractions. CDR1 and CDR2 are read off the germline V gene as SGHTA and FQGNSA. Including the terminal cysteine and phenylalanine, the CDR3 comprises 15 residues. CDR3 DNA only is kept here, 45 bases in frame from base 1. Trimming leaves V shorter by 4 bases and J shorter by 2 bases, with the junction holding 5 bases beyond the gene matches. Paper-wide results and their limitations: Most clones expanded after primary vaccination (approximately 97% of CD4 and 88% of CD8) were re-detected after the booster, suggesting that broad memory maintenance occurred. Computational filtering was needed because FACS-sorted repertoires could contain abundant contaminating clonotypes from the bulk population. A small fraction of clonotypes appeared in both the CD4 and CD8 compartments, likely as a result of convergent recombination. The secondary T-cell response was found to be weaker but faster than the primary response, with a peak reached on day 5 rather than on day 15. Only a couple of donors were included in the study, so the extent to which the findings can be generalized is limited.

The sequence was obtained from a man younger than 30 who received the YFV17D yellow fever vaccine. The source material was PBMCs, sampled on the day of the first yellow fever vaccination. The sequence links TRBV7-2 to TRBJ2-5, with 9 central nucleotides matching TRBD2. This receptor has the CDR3 CASSWRLAEQETQYF. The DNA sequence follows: TGTGCCAGCAGCTGGAGACTAGCGGAACAAGAGACCCAGTACTTC. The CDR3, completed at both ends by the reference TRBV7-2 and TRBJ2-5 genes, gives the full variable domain GAGVSQSPSNKVTEKGKDVELRCDPISGHTALYWYRQSLGQGLEFLIYFQGNSAPDKSGLPSDRFSAERTGGSVSTLTIQRTQQEDSAVYLCASSWRLAEQETQYFGPGTRLLVL.